This T cell receptor (beta chain) was documented in a study of T cell responses to AZD1222 COVID-19 vaccine. Study observations and caveats: Only five to seven AZD1222 recipients were seropositive at baseline. Dominant CD4 TCR responses targeted spike regions 160-218 and 743-854.

Repertoires were generated with immunoSEQ multiplex PCR, while TCRdb's copy carries only in-frame clones and drops some. The table shows some 140,000 clones, with under 95% occurring only once. About this clone: The target antigen is unknown.

V gave up 6 bases and J gave up 0 bases, with 6 bases separating them. The CDR3 sequence is 13 residues long. Germline-derived CDR1 and CDR2 are MNHEY and SMNVEV (reference sequence). The material sequenced was peripheral blood, taken on day 0 of AZD1222 vaccination. The TCR sequence derives from an adult in good health. The V call is TRBV27, the J call TRBJ1-5; no clear D gene. CDR3 loop: CASRRYSNQPQHF. DNA for the CDR3: TGTGCCAGCAGGCGGTATAGCAATCAGCCCCAGCATTTT.